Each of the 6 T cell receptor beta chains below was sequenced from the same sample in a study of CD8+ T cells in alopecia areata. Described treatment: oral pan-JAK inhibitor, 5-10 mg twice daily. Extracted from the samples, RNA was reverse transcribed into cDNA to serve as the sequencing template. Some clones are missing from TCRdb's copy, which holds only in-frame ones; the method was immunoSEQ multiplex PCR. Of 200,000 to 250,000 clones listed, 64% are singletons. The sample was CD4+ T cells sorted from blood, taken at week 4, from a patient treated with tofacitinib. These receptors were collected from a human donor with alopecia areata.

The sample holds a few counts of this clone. The CDR3 DNA follows: TGTGCCTGGGGGCAGGTGCCCACCGGGGAGCTGTTTTTT. The encoded protein is CAWGQVPTGELFF. V is TRBV30 and J is TRBJ2-2; no clear D gene. Germline-derived CDR1 and CDR2 are GTSNPN and SVGIG (reference sequence). V lost 5 bases and J lost 4, with 11 bases in between. This CDR3 is built from 13 residues.

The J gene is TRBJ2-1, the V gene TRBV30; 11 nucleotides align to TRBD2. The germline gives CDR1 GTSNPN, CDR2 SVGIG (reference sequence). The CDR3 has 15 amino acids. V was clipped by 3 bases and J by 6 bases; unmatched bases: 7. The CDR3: CAWRHSGGAVNEQFF. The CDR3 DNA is TGTGCCTGGAGACATAGCGGGGGGGCCGTCAATGAGCAGTTCTTC.

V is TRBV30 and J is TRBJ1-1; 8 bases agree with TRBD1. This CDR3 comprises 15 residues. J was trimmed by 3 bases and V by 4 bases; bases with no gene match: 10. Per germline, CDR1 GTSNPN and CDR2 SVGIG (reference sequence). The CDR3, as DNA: TGTGCCTGGACCCAACAGGGGGGACGGTACACTGAAGCTTTCTTT. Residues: CAWTQQGGRYTEAFF.

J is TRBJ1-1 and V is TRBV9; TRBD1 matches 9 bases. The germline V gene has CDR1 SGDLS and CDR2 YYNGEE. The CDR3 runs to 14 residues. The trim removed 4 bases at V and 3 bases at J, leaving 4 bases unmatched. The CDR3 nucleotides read TGTGCCAGCAGCCCGACAGGGGGGGACACTGAAGCTTTCTTT. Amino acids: CASSPTGGDTEAFF.

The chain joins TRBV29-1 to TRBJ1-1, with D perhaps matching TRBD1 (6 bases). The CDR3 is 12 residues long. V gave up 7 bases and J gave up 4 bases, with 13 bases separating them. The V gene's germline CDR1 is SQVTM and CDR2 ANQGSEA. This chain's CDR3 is CSGGHSRTEAFF. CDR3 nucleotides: TGCAGCGGGGGACACAGTCGCACTGAAGCTTTCTTT.

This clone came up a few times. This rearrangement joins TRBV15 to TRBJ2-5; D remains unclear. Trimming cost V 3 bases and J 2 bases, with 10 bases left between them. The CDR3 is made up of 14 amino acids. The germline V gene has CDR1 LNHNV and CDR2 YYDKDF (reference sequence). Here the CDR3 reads CATSSPPIQETQYF. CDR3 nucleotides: TGTGCCACCAGCAGCCCCCCGATACAAGAGACCCAGTACTTC.